One sample yielded the 26 T cell receptor beta chains listed below, sequenced in a study of PD-1 blockade in classical Hodgkin lymphoma. Generated by immunoSEQ multiplex PCR, the TCRdb table keeps only in-frame clones and is missing some. The sample consists of 66,000 or so clones, 60% to 80% of them appearing once. Patients all relapsed after autologous stem cell transplantation, and there was variation in brentuximab vedotin exposure. Specimen: peripheral blood mononuclear cells (PBMCs), collected before the second cycle of nivolumab. These receptor sequences come from a human donor with classical Hodgkin lymphoma.

This clone was counted a few times. The chain links TRBV28 to TRBJ1-5, with D possibly matching TRBD1 (5 bases). The germline gives CDR1 MDHEN, CDR2 SYDVKM. The CDR3 loop spans 14 amino acids. The germline V and J ends were trimmed by 4 bases and 4 bases, with 11 bases remaining between them. CDR3 protein: CASSSSGPNQPQHF. Here the CDR3 DNA reads TGTGCCAGCAGTTCCTCAGGGCCAAATCAGCCCCAGCATTTT.

The chain is built from TRBV6-4 and TRBJ2-3, with 7 bases matching TRBD2. The CDR3 contains 15 residues. Germline-derived CDR1 and CDR2 are MRHNA and SNTAGT. With 4 bases clipped from V and 2 bases from J, the junction kept 6 bases outside the gene matches. The CDR3 sequence: CASSVAGVPTDTQYF. The CDR3 region has the DNA TGTGCCAGCAGTGTTGCGGGAGTCCCCACAGATACGCAGTATTTT.

The chain has TRBV5-6 and TRBJ2-7; D is tentatively TRBD1 or TRBD2 (5 bases each). CDR3 length: 16 residues. Germline loops: CDR1 SGHDT, CDR2 YYEEEE. Trimming took 0 bases from V and 3 from J, leaving 16 bases between them. The CDR3 DNA follows: TGTGCCAGCAGCTTGGCCGAGGGGTTCAGGCACTACGAGCAGTACTTC. Its translation is CASSLAEGFRHYEQYF. The full variable domain, with the rest looked up from reference TRBV5-6 and TRBJ2-7, is DAGVTQSPTHLIKTRGQQVTLRCSPKSGHDTVSWYQQALGQGPQFIFQYYEEEERQRGNFPDRFSGHQFPNYSSELNVNALLLGDSALYLCASSLAEGFRHYEQYFGPGTRLTVT.

This clone was detected only a few times. The chain joins TRBV10-1 to TRBJ2-3, with a weak D call TRBD2 (5 bases). Per germline, CDR1 WNHNN and CDR2 SYGVQD (reference sequence). This CDR3 is 14 amino acids long. V lost 2 bases and J 3 bases, leaving 9 bases between the germline ends. The CDR3 sequence: CASSETRLTDTQYF. CDR3 nucleotide sequence: TGCGCCAGCAGTGAGACACGACTAACAGATACGCAGTATTTT.

Turning to this clone: The junction departs from germline at one end; a sequencing error may be responsible. The chain recombines TRBV2 with TRBJ2-5; TRBD2 aligns across 8 bases. Germline values: CDR1 SNHLY, CDR2 FYNNEI. This CDR3 is 13 amino acids long. CDR3 coding DNA: TGTGCCAGCAGTGAAGTTACCGGGAGGGCCGGGGACTTC. Protein: CASSEVTGRAGDF.

The chain links TRBV27 to TRBJ1-4; D unresolved. The V gene's germline CDR1 is MNHEY and CDR2 SMNVEV (reference sequence). V lost 5 bases and J 0 bases, leaving 7 bases between the germline ends. This CDR3 contains 14 residues. This chain's CDR3 is CASSPLTTNEKLFF. In nucleotides, the CDR3 is TGTGCCAGCAGTCCCCTGACAACTAATGAAAAACTGTTTTTT.

This chain connects TRBV6-7 to TRBJ2-5; D might be TRBD1 (5 bases). TRBV6-7 is treated as an ORF (open reading frame) with a function not yet certain. The CDR3 consists of 15 residues. Trimming removed 3 bases from V and 13 bases from J, with 24 bases in between. The CDR3 spells CASSYAPRIGHSRYF. CDR3 DNA sequence: TGTGCCAGCAGTTATGCCCCCCGAATCGGACACTCGCGGTACTTC.

The chain uses TRBV2 and TRBJ2-1; no reliable D call. The CDR3 has 12 amino acids. V lost 11 bases, J lost 4 bases, and 12 bases lay in between. CDR1 SNHLY and CDR2 FYNNEI come from the germline V gene. CDR3 region: CAVKQSYNEQFF. The CDR3 nucleotides read TGTGCCGTTAAACAGAGTTACAATGAGCAGTTCTTC.

J is TRBJ2-7 and V is TRBV20-1; D is unresolved. Germline V CDR1 and CDR2: DFQATT, SNEGSKA (reference sequence). V was trimmed by 7 bases and J by 3 bases, leaving 10 bases between them. This CDR3 has 11 residues. The CDR3 nucleotides are TGCAGTGGTACGGAGTACTACGAGCAGTACTTC. Translated: CSGTEYYEQYF.

The genes are TRBV7-4 and TRBJ1-4; no definite D call. In germline, CDR1 is SGHVT, CDR2 SQSDAQ. The CDR3 has 14 amino acids. V dropped 4 bases and J dropped 3 bases, with 9 bases sitting between them. Written as DNA, the CDR3 is TGTGCCAGCAGCTCCTCCGGCCCTAATGAAAAACTGTTTTTT. Protein product: CASSSSGPNEKLFF.

The V and J genes are TRBV7-6 and TRBJ2-3; 12 bases match TRBD2. CDR3 length: 17 residues. Per germline, CDR1 SGHVS and CDR2 FNYEAQ. V shed 5 bases and J 2 bases; nucleotides not matched to a gene: 8. The CDR3 loop is CASSPGASGGATDTQYF. The CDR3 region has the DNA TGTGCCAGCAGCCCAGGGGCTAGCGGGGGGGCCACAGATACGCAGTATTTT.

This clone turned up a few times. The J gene is TRBJ1-2, the V gene TRBV28; D not resolved. The CDR3 length is 15 residues. Germline CDR1 reads MDHEN; CDR2 reads SYDVKM. V was shortened by 4 bases and J by 4 bases, with 16 bases between the two germline ends. CDR3: CASSSIYGMGYGYTF. The CDR3 DNA sequence: TGTGCCAGCAGTTCCATCTACGGGATGGGCTATGGCTACACCTTC.

This clone appeared once. The V and J genes are TRBV21-1 and TRBJ2-1; whether TRBD1, the table's D call, matches the DNA was not checked. TRBV21-1 counts as a pseudogene. This CDR3 contains 19 residues. In DNA form, the CDR3 reads TGTGCCAGCAGCAAAGCCCTCCCCCGACAGGGACTCTCCTACAATGAGCAGTTCTTC. Translation gives CASSKALPRQGLSYNEQFF.

CDR3 in DNA: TGTGCCAGCAGACGGACAGCAGTCGCTGAAGCTTTCTTT. Translated, it gives CASRRTAVAEAFF. The genes are TRBV6-5 and TRBJ1-1; TRBD1 might be the D (6 bases). Looked up from germline, CDR1 is MNHEY and CDR2 is SVGAGI. Trimming took off 6 bases at V and 6 bases at J, with 14 bases between the two ends. The CDR3 covers 13 residues.

V and J are TRBV6-1 and TRBJ1-1; D is undetermined. Trimming shortened V by 6 bases and J by 1 base, and 12 bases separated the two germline ends. The CDR3 is 14 amino acids. CDR1 is MNHNS and CDR2 is SASEGT in the germline V gene. The CDR3 region is CASRSPGANTEAFF. In DNA form, the CDR3 reads TGTGCCAGCAGATCGCCAGGAGCGAACACTGAAGCTTTCTTT.

The chain has TRBV7-6 and TRBJ2-3; TRBD1 aligns across 9 bases. The CDR3 spans 19 residues. CDR1 is SGHVS, CDR2 FNYEAQ, per germline. Germline trimming cut 5 bases from V and 2 bases from J; bases unmatched to any gene: 17. CDR3 amino acids: CASSEVPTGGSGTTDTQYF. CDR3 DNA: TGTGCCAGCAGCGAGGTACCGACAGGGGGTAGTGGGACCACAGATACGCAGTATTTT.

This clone was found a few times. J is TRBJ1-2 and V is TRBV18, with a possible D match to TRBD1 (5 bases). CDR1 is KGHSH and CDR2 is LQKENI in the germline V gene. V was clipped by 3 bases and J by 4 bases, with 12 bases between them. The CDR3 has 14 amino acids. The CDR3 is CASSPQAGIYGYTF. The CDR3 region has the DNA TGTGCCAGCTCACCTCAGGCAGGGATCTATGGCTACACCTTC.

The chain has TRBV7-6 and TRBJ2-7, with D perhaps matching TRBD1 (5 bases). This CDR3 contains 14 residues. Trimming stripped 1 base from V and 3 bases from J, with 10 bases between. Germline CDR1 and CDR2: SGHVS and FNYEAQ. This CDR3 is CASSLGGGSYEQYF. DNA for the CDR3: TGTGCCAGCAGCTTAGGGGGCGGCAGCTACGAGCAGTACTTC.

The chain combines TRBV5-5 with TRBJ1-1, with TRBD1 matching 10 bases. There are 15 residues in the CDR3. Germline CDR1 SGHKS, CDR2 YYEKEE (reference sequence). The V gene end was trimmed by 3 bases and the J gene end by 1 base; junction bases not matched to a gene: 3. For the CDR3, the DNA is TGTGCCAGCAGCTGGAGGGACAGGGGGAACACTGAAGCTTTCTTT. This codes for CASSWRDRGNTEAFF.

This clone was seen a few times. The chain couples TRBV30 to TRBJ1-1; TRBD1 matches 7 bases. Per germline, CDR1 GTSNPN and CDR2 SVGIG (reference sequence). The CDR3 is 13 residues long. J lost 2 bases, V lost 4 bases, and 4 bases had no gene match. The CDR3 sequence: CAWNRDSNTEAFF. The CDR3, as DNA: TGTGCCTGGAACAGGGACAGTAACACTGAAGCTTTCTTT.

The V call is TRBV27, the J call TRBJ2-3; no clear D. This CDR3 contains 16 residues. Per the germline V gene, CDR1 is MNHEY and CDR2 is SMNVEV (reference sequence). The ends were cut back, 0 bases at V and 7 bases at J, with 17 bases in the middle. CDR3 protein: CASSLSRLRRTNTQYF. In DNA, the CDR3 is TGTGCCAGCAGTTTATCGAGGTTGCGGCGGACCAATACGCAGTATTTT.

The V call is TRBV2, the J call TRBJ2-7; unclear D gene. Germline V gene data show CDR1 as SNHLY and CDR2 as FYNNEI. This CDR3 spans 12 amino acids. The ends were cut back, 0 bases at V and 4 bases at J, with 4 bases in the middle. The CDR3 DNA is TGTGCCAGCAGTGAAGCGCTATACGAGCAGTACTTC. This gives the protein CASSEALYEQYF.

The V gene is TRBV5-1, the J gene TRBJ1-2, with a possible D match to TRBD1 (5 bases). The CDR3 has 13 residues. In germline, CDR1 is SGHRS, CDR2 YFSETQ. Between the trimmed V and J ends, which lost 0 bases and 6 bases, there was a span of 9 bases. The CDR3 spells CASSLGGPDGYTF. In DNA, the CDR3 is TGCGCCAGCAGCTTGGGGGGCCCCGATGGCTACACCTTC. Full variable domain (outside the CDR3, taken from reference TRBV5-1 and TRBJ1-2): KAGVTQTPRYLIKTRGQQVTLSCSPISGHRSVSWYQQTPGQGLQFLFEYFSETQRNKGNFPGRFSGRQFSNSRSEMNVSTLELGDSALYLCASSLGGPDGYTFGSGTRLTVV.

The V and J genes are TRBV7-9 and TRBJ1-2; D may be TRBD1 (5 bases). Looked up from germline, CDR1 is SEHNR and CDR2 is FQNEAQ (reference sequence). The V end lost 1 base, the J end lost 4 bases, and 10 bases lay between the germline ends. CDR3 length equals 14 residues. CDR3 coding DNA: TGTGCCAGCAGCTTAGACGGACATCGCTATGGCTACACCTTC. Translation: CASSLDGHRYGYTF.

The V and J genes are TRBV5-5 and TRBJ2-4; 9 bases map to TRBD1. The CDR3 is made up of 14 amino acids. Germline CDR1 is SGHKS and CDR2 is YYEKEE (reference sequence). Germline trimming cut 3 bases from V and 5 bases from J; bases unmatched to any gene: 3. The CDR3 is CASSSGQGQNIQYF. CDR3 coding DNA: TGTGCCAGCAGCTCCGGACAGGGGCAAAACATTCAGTACTTC.

This chain links TRBV2 with TRBJ2-5; no definite D call. Trimming took off 7 bases at V and 1 base at J, with 7 bases between the two ends. There are 12 residues in the CDR3. The germline V gene has CDR1 SNHLY and CDR2 FYNNEI. CDR3 residues: CASKSLQETQYF. The CDR3 DNA reads TGTGCCAGCAAGTCACTCCAAGAGACCCAGTACTTC.